This entry describes one T cell receptor beta chain. Its antigen is unidentified. The data were taken from a study of cytomegalovirus exposure and HLA in healthy donors. Broader study findings: In vitro, three CMV-associated chains proved specific for CMV antigens. Sequence variants that were highly shared formed a cluster that was likely a sequencing artifact.

Germline CDR1 reads SGHVS; CDR2 reads FQNEAQ. The CDR3 has 16 residues. Deletions cut 5 bases from V and 0 bases from J, with 11 bases between. A multiplex PCR was run with 60 Vbeta primers and 13 Jbeta primers. The assay was immunoSEQ multiplex PCR, and TCRdb's table has in-frame clones only and misses some. The sample lists approximately 100,000 clones, around 79% occurring once. Sequencing was done on a sample of PBMCs. The rearrangement links TRBV7-8 to TRBJ2-6, with D tentatively TRBD1 (6 bases). This clonotype was sampled from a middle-aged man in good health and CMV-seropositive. The CDR3 loop is CASSKTGISGANVLTF. CDR3 in DNA: TGTGCCAGCAGCAAGACAGGTATCTCTGGGGCCAACGTCCTGACTTTC. The full variable domain, its missing parts supplied by reference TRBV7-8 and TRBJ2-6, is GAGVSQSPRYKVAKRGQDVALRCDPISGHVSLFWYQQALGQGPEFLTYFQNEAQLDKSGLPSDRFFAERPEGSVSTLKIQRTQQEDSAVYLCASSKTGISGANVLTFGAGSRLTVL.